One and the same sample provided the 10 T cell receptor beta chains below, sequenced in a study of patients and donors after allogeneic stem cell transplantation. Via MiXCR, TCRdb re-called the RT-PCR reads, giving one row per CDR3 protein. The sample lists roughly 180,000 distinct CDR3 sequences, around two fifths seen once, with about 35% in the top ten. The material sequenced was blood, either unsorted or a sorted T cell fraction (not recorded which). The source is a human donor who was either an allogeneic HSCT recipient or a stem cell or donor lymphocyte infusion donor (not recorded which). It is not recorded whose cells these are; they may come from a transplant donor.

V usage is TRBV6-5 and J usage is TRBJ2-1, with 7 bases identical to TRBD1. CDR1 and CDR2 from the germline V gene are MNHEY and SVGAGI. Germline trimming cut 6 bases from V and 10 bases from J; bases unmatched to any gene: 6. CDR3 size: 12 residues. The chain's CDR3 is CASSKTGREQFF. CDR3 nucleotide sequence: TGTGCCAGCAGCAAGACAGGGCGCGAGCAGTTCTTC.

This clonotype turned up a few times. The chain combines TRBV6-5 with TRBJ2-7; TRBD2 matches at 9 bases. Per the germline V gene, CDR1 is MNHEY and CDR2 is SVGAGI. The CDR3 has 15 amino acids. V lost 2 bases to trimming and J lost 2 bases; unmatched junction nucleotides: 4. CDR3 coding DNA: TGTGCCAGCAGTTACGAGTCTAGCGGGGCCTACGAGCAGTACTTC. Its translation: CASSYESSGAYEQYF.

The chain recombines TRBV28 with TRBJ1-3, with D possibly matching TRBD1 (6 bases). The V gene lost 5 bases and the J gene lost 7 bases, with 12 bases spanning the gap. CDR3 length equals 13 residues. The germline V gene encodes CDR1 MDHEN and CDR2 SYDVKM. The CDR3 loop reads CASSLQGVNTIYF. DNA of the CDR3: TGTGCCAGCAGTCTACAGGGAGTGAACACCATATATTTT.

J is TRBJ2-3 and V is TRBV4-3, with D hard to call. From germline, CDR1 is LGHNA and CDR2 YSLEER. Trimming cost V 1 base and J 5 bases, with 7 bases left between them. CDR3 length: 13 amino acids. CDR3 sequence reads: CASSQGGGDTQYF. CDR3 DNA: TGCGCCAGCAGCCAAGGGGGTGGAGATACGCAGTATTTT.

Concerning this clonotype: A much larger clone sits a single nucleotide away, making a read error possible. This sequence joins TRBV7-8 and TRBJ1-3; tentative D call: TRBD1 (6 bases). This CDR3 is built from 15 residues. In germline, CDR1 is SGHVS, CDR2 FQNEAQ. Trimming cost V 1 base and J 0 bases, with 7 bases left between them. CDR3 bases: TGTGCCAGCAGCTTAGAAGGGGGCTCTGGAAACACCATATATTTT. This translates into CASSLEGGSGNTIYF.

The chain carries TRBV19 and TRBJ2-1; D unresolved. Germline CDR1 and CDR2: LNHDA and SQIVND (reference sequence). The CDR3 sequence is 14 residues long. V lost 3 bases and J lost 4, with 10 bases in between. CDR3 in amino acids: CASSMQLPYNEQFF. In DNA form, the CDR3 reads TGTGCCAGTAGTATGCAGCTACCTTACAATGAGCAGTTCTTC.

The chain recombines TRBV11-2 with TRBJ2-5, with 7 bases matching TRBD2. After removal of 1 base from V and 4 bases from J, the junction contained 0 bases not matched to a gene. There are 13 residues in the CDR3. The V gene's germline CDR1 is SGHAT and CDR2 FQNNGV. The CDR3 bases are TGTGCCAGCAGCTTAGTAGCGGGAGAGACCCAGTACTTC. Amino acids: CASSLVAGETQYF.

This clonotype was seen a handful of times. This chain connects TRBV15 to TRBJ2-3; 8 bases align to TRBD1. Germline V gives CDR1 LNHNV, CDR2 YYDKDF (reference sequence). The CDR3 covers 13 residues. V was clipped by 4 bases and J by 5 bases; unmatched bases: 2. The DNA for the CDR3 is TGTGCCACCAGCATGGACAGGGTAGATACGCAGTATTTT. It specifies CATSMDRVDTQYF.

The chain carries TRBV12-3 or TRBV12-4 and TRBJ1-5; a possible D gene is TRBD1 (6 bases). This CDR3 region has 15 residues. V gave up 3 bases and J gave up 4 bases, with 13 bases separating them. CDR3 nucleotide sequence: TGTGCCAGCAGTTTGGGTACAGGGACGAATCAGCCCCAGCATTTT. This sequence encodes CASSLGTGTNQPQHF.

This chain joins TRBV7-2 and TRBJ2-2; D remains ambiguous. The CDR3 length is 16 residues. Germline CDR1 SGHTA, CDR2 FQGNSA. Trimming took off 7 bases at V and 1 base at J, with 16 bases between the two ends. CDR3 residues: CASNLPIGLNTGELFF. DNA of the CDR3: TGTGCCAGCAACCTTCCCATAGGGCTGAACACCGGGGAGCTGTTTTTT.